The subject of this entry is one T cell receptor beta chain. The antigen remains unidentified. This entry is derived from a study of early T cells in non-severe SARS-CoV-2 infection. Overall study context: With bulk RNA from unsorted whole blood as input, sequencing yielded unpaired chains. Findings of the study overall: Missing private and CD4 specificities, VDJdb matching favored anti-spike CD8 responses.

V was clipped by 4 bases and J by 7 bases; unmatched bases: 13. Germline lookup yields CDR1 WSHSY and CDR2 SAAADI. The CDR3 contains 16 residues. Individual cDNA molecules each received unique molecular identifiers attached to them. A single record per CDR3 protein comes from TCRdb applying MiXCR to the 5' RACE reads. The table lists 50,000 to 70,000 distinct CDR3 sequences, around 12% of them singletons, with roughly 4.5% in the top ten. V and J are TRBV10-2 and TRBJ2-1, with 7 bases fitting TRBD2. Sequenced material: whole blood. This sequence originates from an adult who was a healthcare worker with PCR-confirmed SARS-CoV-2 infection or an uninfected control (not recorded which). In nucleotides, the CDR3 is TGCGCCAGCAGTGCCCCGTTTGGGGGGGGAAGGAATGAGCAGTTCTTC. Its protein is CASSAPFGGGRNEQFF.